This T cell receptor beta chain was identified during a study of blood T cell repertoires in COVID-19. Original processing methods: Estimation of nucleated cell counts was performed using reference gene primer amplification. Here immunoSEQ multiplex PCR was the method, and the copy in TCRdb shows in-frame clones only, minus some. The V and J calls and the clone size are those of that table, but D and trimming were determined from the DNA. Of roughly 400,000 clones in the sample, 70% to 90% are singletons; the top ten hold over 2%. Patients in Seattle were enrolled during active infection, then followed longitudinally. Trimming cost V 4 bases and J 0 bases, with 19 bases left between them. The CDR3 sequence is 18 residues long. The V gene's germline CDR1 is SGHTA and CDR2 FQGNSA.

V and J are TRBV7-2 and TRBJ2-1; maybe TRBD2 (6 bases). This sequence originates from a woman in her sixties or seventies with COVID-19, enrolled during active disease. Specimen: peripheral blood. The chain's CDR3 is CASSSPRVAVSSYNEQFF. Written as DNA, the CDR3 is TGTGCCAGCAGCTCTCCCAGAGTAGCGGTGAGCTCCTACAATGAGCAGTTCTTC.